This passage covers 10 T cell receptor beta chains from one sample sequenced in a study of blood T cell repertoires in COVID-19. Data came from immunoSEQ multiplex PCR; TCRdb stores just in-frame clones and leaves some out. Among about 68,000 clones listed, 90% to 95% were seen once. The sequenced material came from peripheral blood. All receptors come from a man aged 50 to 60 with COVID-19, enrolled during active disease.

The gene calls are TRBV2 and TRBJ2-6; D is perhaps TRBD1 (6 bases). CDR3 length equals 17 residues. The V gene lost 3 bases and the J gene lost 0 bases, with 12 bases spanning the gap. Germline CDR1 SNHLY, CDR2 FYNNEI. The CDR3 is CASSDGTPSSGANVLTF. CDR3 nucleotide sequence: TGTGCCAGCAGTGATGGGACACCCTCCTCTGGGGCCAACGTCCTGACTTTC. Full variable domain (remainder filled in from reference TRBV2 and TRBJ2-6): EPEVTQTPSHQVTQMGQEVILRCVPISNHLYFYWYRQILGQKVEFLVSFYNNEISEKSEIFDDQFSVERPDGSNFTLKIRSTKLEDSAMYFCASSDGTPSSGANVLTFGAGSRLTVL.

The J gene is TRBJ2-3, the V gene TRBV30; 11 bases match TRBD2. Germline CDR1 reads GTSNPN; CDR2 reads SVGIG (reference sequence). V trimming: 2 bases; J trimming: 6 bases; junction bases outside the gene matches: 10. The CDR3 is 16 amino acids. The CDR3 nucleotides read TGTGCCTGGAGTAAGGCACTAGCGGGAGCGGGGGATACGCAGTATTTT. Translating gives CAWSKALAGAGDTQYF.

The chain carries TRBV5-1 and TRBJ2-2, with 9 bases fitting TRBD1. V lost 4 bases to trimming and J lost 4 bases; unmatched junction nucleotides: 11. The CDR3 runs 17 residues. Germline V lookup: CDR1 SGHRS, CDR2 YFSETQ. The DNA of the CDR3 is TGCGCCAGCAGCGGACCGGGACAGGGTTTGATCACCGGGGAGCTGTTTTTT. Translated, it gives CASSGPGQGLITGELFF.

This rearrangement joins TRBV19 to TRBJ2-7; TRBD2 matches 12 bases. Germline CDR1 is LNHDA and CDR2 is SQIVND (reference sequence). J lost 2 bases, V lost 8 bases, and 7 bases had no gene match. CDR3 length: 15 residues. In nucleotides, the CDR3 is TGTGCCAGTCGGACTAGCGGGACAATACCCTACGAGCAGTACTTC. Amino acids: CASRTSGTIPYEQYF.

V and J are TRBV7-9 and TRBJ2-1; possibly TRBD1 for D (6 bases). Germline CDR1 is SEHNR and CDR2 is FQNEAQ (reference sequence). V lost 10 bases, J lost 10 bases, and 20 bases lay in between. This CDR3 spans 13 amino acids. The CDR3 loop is CAIRIRQQGEQFF. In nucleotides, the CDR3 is TGTGCCATACGAATACGACAACAGGGAGAGCAGTTCTTC. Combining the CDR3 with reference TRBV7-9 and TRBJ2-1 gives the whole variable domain DTGVSQNPRHKITKRGQNVTFRCDPISEHNRLYWYRQTLGQGPEFLTYFQNEAQLEKSRLLSDRFSAERPKGSFSTLEIQRTEQGDSAMYLCAIRIRQQGEQFFGPGTRLTVL.

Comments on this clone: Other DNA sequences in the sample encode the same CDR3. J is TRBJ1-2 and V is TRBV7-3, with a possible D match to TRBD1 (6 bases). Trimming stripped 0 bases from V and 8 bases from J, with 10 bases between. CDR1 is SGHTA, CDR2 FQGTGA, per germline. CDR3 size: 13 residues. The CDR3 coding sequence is TGTGCCAGCAGCTTAACGGGAGGGGGGGGCTACACCTTC. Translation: CASSLTGGGGYTF.

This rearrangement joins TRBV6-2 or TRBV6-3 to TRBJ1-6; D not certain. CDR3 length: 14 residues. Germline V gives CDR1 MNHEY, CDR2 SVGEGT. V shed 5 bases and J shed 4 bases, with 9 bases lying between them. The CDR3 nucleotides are TGTGCCAGCAGTCGCGGATCATATAATTCACCCCTCCACTTT. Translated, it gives CASSRGSYNSPLHF.

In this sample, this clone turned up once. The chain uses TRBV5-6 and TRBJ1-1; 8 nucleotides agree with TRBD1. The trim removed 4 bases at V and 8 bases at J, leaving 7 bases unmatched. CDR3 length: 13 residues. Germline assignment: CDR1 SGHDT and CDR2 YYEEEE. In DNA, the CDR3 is TGTGCCAGCAGCCCTCTGGGACAGGACGAAGCTTTCTTT. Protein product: CASSPLGQDEAFF.

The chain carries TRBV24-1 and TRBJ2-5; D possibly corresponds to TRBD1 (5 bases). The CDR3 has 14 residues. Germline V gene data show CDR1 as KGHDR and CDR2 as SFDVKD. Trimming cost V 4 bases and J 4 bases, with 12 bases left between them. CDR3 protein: CATSEGAPGETQYF. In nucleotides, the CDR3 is TGTGCCACCAGTGAAGGGGCGCCGGGAGAGACCCAGTACTTC.

CDR3: CASSLLGEGETQYF. The CDR3 DNA sequence: TGTGCCAGCAGCTTGCTGGGAGAAGGGGAGACCCAGTACTTC. V and J are TRBV7-9 and TRBJ2-5; D is perhaps TRBD2 (5 bases). The germline V and J ends were trimmed by 3 bases and 5 bases, with 13 bases remaining between them. Germline CDR1 is SEHNR and CDR2 is FQNEAQ (reference sequence). The CDR3 has 14 residues.